Sequencing of this T cell receptor beta chain was carried out in a study of patients and donors after allogeneic stem cell transplantation (TCRdb year 2020). This clonotype has only a few counts. Its recognized antigen is unknown. Nothing much larger sits one base from this clone, and base qualities are not available. Library method: RT-PCR. Sequencing relied on a NextSeq 550. TCRdb reran the public reads through fastp at Q25 and MiXCR, keeping productive beta chains. Each record represents a unique CDR3 protein, reported with the most common genes and DNA among its rows. This sample gives fewer than 500,000 distinct CDR3 sequences in total; approximately 16% of them show up just once. Just over 7% of the sample is taken by the ten largest. The CDR3 runs 16 residues from the cysteine to the phenylalanine. Left in the record is the CDR3 DNA by itself, 48 bases read in frame from the first base. Germline trimming amounts to 4 bases on V and 2 bases on J, with 9 as the count of junction bases outside the gene matches. Looking up the germline V gene (reference sequence) yields CDR1 MNHEY and CDR2 SMNVEV.

The V gene is TRBV27 and the J gene is TRBJ2-3; 7 junctional bases match TRBD2. Sequencing was performed on blood, either unsorted or a sorted T cell fraction (not recorded which). The receptor was derived from a human donor who was either an allogeneic HSCT recipient or a stem cell or donor lymphocyte infusion donor (not recorded which). It is not recorded whose cells these are; they may come from a transplant donor. The CDR3: CASSSPIAGNTDTQYF. The DNA is TGTGCCAGCAGTTCACCGATAGCGGGCAACACAGATACGCAGTATTTT.